This entry lists 20 T cell receptor beta chains sequenced from one sample in a study of T cells in narcolepsy. The repertoire was sequenced with immunoSEQ multiplex PCR; TCRdb's copy has only in-frame clones and lacks some. The profile shows around 32,000 clones, roughly 83% of them singletons. Sequences were obtained from CD45RA- memory CD4+ T cells from PBMCs. Receptors originate from a human donor with narcolepsy.

The chain is built from TRBV7-2 and TRBJ2-1, with D unclear. Per germline, CDR1 SGHTA and CDR2 FQGNSA. Deletions cut 4 bases from V and 3 bases from J, with 13 bases between. The CDR3 is 15 residues long. This chain's CDR3 is CASSSETPGYNEQFF. CDR3 DNA: TGTGCCAGCAGCTCTGAGACCCCGGGCTACAATGAGCAGTTCTTC.

The gene calls are TRBV28 and TRBJ2-1, with 11 nucleotides matching TRBD2. Germline lookup yields CDR1 MDHEN and CDR2 SYDVKM. V gave up 6 bases and J gave up 9 bases; unmatched junction bases: 10. There are 15 residues in the CDR3. CDR3 sequence: CASRMGTSGSREQFF. Here the CDR3 DNA reads TGTGCCAGCAGGATGGGAACTAGCGGGAGTCGTGAGCAGTTCTTC.

The chain carries TRBV7-2 and TRBJ1-5, with no clear D. The CDR3 length is 15 residues. Trimming removed 5 bases at V and 2 bases at J, with 13 bases between. Looked up from germline, CDR1 is SGHTA and CDR2 is FQGNSA. As DNA, the CDR3 is TGTGCCAGCAGCCTGGAGGGCGGGGGCAATCAGCCCCAGCATTTT. It encodes CASSLEGGGNQPQHF.

The count of this clone is one. The V gene is TRBV28, the J gene TRBJ2-7; no firm D call. CDR3 length: 12 amino acids. Trimming cost V 4 bases and J 6 bases, with 10 bases left between them. CDR1 and CDR2 (germline): MDHEN, SYDVKM. In DNA form, the CDR3 reads TGTGCCAGCAGTTCCTCTTTTGGCGAGCAGTACTTC. This encodes CASSSSFGEQYF.

The chain employs TRBV6-5 and TRBJ2-7; D remains ambiguous. Trimming pared 6 bases from V and 4 bases from J, leaving 10 bases between. There are 12 residues in the CDR3. The germline CDR1 and CDR2 sequences are MNHEY and SVGAGI. CDR3 DNA: TGTGCCAGCAGCCGATACCAATACGAGCAGTACTTC. This encodes CASSRYQYEQYF.

This clone was found once. The rearrangement uses TRBV11-2 and TRBJ2-1; the D gene could be TRBD1 or TRBD2 (6 bases each). Germline loops: CDR1 SGHAT, CDR2 FQNNGV. The V end lost 9 bases, the J end lost 9 bases, and 12 bases lay between the germline ends. The CDR3 is made up of 11 amino acids. Written as DNA, the CDR3 is TGTGCCAGTCGACGGGGGCCTGAGCAGTTCTTC. It specifies CASRRGPEQFF.

Only one count was recorded for this clone. The V and J genes are TRBV29-1 and TRBJ1-2; 7 nucleotides align to TRBD1. V shed 4 bases, J shed 7 bases, and the junction held 12 bases outside the gene matches. The CDR3 length is 14 residues. The germline V gene has CDR1 SQVTM and CDR2 ANQGSEA. Here the CDR3 reads CSVVQGMQWGGYTF. CDR3 nucleotides: TGCAGCGTTGTACAGGGGATGCAGTGGGGTGGCTACACCTTC. Drawing the rest from reference TRBV29-1 and TRBJ1-2, the complete variable domain is SAVISQKPSRDICQRGTSLTIQCQVDSQVTMMFWYRQQPGQSLTLIATANQGSEATYESGFVIDKFPISRPNLTFSTLTVSNMSPEDSSIYLCSVVQGMQWGGYTFGSGTRLTVV.

The rearrangement links TRBV5-1 to TRBJ2-5, with 10 nucleotides matching TRBD1. This CDR3 region has 15 residues. CDR1 is SGHRS and CDR2 is YFSETQ in the germline V gene. J was trimmed by 4 bases and V by 0 bases; bases with no gene match: 3. The CDR3 region is CASSLGQGATETQYF. For the CDR3, the DNA is TGCGCCAGCAGCTTGGGACAGGGGGCAACAGAGACCCAGTACTTC.

As to this clone: At one boundary the junction diverges from the germline segment, which might be a read error. The chain combines TRBV4-1 with TRBJ2-7; D not certain. The CDR3 has 9 residues. Germline lookup yields CDR1 MGHRA and CDR2 YSYEKL. The CDR3 DNA is TGCGCCAGCAGCCAAGAATCGACCTTC. Translated, it gives CASSQESTF.

The V gene is TRBV15, the J gene TRBJ2-1, with TRBD2 as a possible D gene (5 bases). The germline V gene encodes CDR1 LNHNV and CDR2 YYDKDF (reference sequence). This CDR3 is built from 12 residues. V lost 1 base and J 7 bases, leaving 5 bases between the germline ends. This chain's CDR3 is CATSRGENEQFF. The CDR3 bases are TGTGCCACCAGCAGAGGGGAGAATGAGCAGTTCTTC.

V and J are TRBV28 and TRBJ1-5, with D perhaps matching TRBD1 (5 bases). V lost 2 bases and J 4 bases, leaving 9 bases between the germline ends. CDR1 is MDHEN and CDR2 is SYDVKM in the germline V gene. The CDR3 extends over 14 amino acids. This CDR3 is CASSLKGRNQPQHF. CDR3 in DNA: TGTGCCAGCAGTTTAAAGGGGCGGAATCAGCCCCAGCATTTT.

The J gene is TRBJ1-2, the V gene TRBV5-1; 7 nucleotides line up with TRBD1. Germline V lookup: CDR1 SGHRS, CDR2 YFSETQ. This CDR3 comprises 14 residues. The junction had 9 bases not matched to a gene; V was cut back by 5 bases and J by 5 bases. The CDR3 reads CASRTGTADYGYTF. CDR3 in DNA: TGCGCCAGCAGAACCGGGACAGCGGATTATGGCTACACCTTC.

The CDR3 nucleotides are TGTGCCAGCAGCTTAGGCGACTACGAGCAGTACTTC. This codes for CASSLGDYEQYF. The J gene is TRBJ2-7, the V gene TRBV11-3, with D uncertain. The length of the CDR3 is 12 residues. Per germline, CDR1 SGHNT and CDR2 YENEEA. Trimming removed 1 base at V and 3 bases at J, with 4 bases between.

The chain carries TRBV2 and TRBJ2-2, with TRBD1 matching over 7 bases. Trimming removed 7 bases from V and 4 bases from J; junction bases left unmatched: 6. Germline V CDR1 and CDR2: SNHLY, FYNNEI. The CDR3 is 14 amino acids. CDR3 nucleotides: TGTGCCAGCATTACTGACAGGGCCACCGGGGAGCTGTTTTTT. Protein product: CASITDRATGELFF.

The chain has TRBV6-6 and TRBJ2-5; 9 bases fit TRBD2. The better agreement between TRBJ2-7 and the DNA end casts doubt on the J call. CDR1 is MNHNY and CDR2 is SVGAGI in the germline V gene (reference sequence). This CDR3 comprises 15 residues. This CDR3 reads CASSSRLAVAYEQYF. CDR3 in DNA: TGTGCCAGCAGTTCCAGACTAGCGGTCGCCTACGAGCAGTACTTC.

In this sample, this clone turned up once. The chain is built from TRBV19 and TRBJ2-1; TRBD2 is a possible D gene (5 bases). Trimming pared 1 base from V and 6 bases from J, leaving 10 bases between. Germline-derived CDR1 and CDR2 are LNHDA and SQIVND (reference sequence). The CDR3 covers 14 residues. The chain's CDR3 is CASSIGPGSNEQFF. The CDR3 nucleotides read TGTGCCAGTAGTATAGGGCCGGGAAGCAATGAGCAGTTCTTC. The whole variable domain, remainder taken from reference TRBV19 and TRBJ2-1, is DGGITQSPKYLFRKEGQNVTLSCEQNLNHDAMYWYRQDPGQGLRLIYYSQIVNDFQKGDIAEGYSVSREKKESFPLTVTSAQKNPTAFYLCASSIGPGSNEQFFGPGTRLTVL.

V is TRBV7-6 and J is TRBJ1-5, with D uncertain. Trimming shortened V by 5 bases and J by 7 bases, and 12 bases separated the two germline ends. Germline V gene data show CDR1 as SGHVS and CDR2 as FNYEAQ. This CDR3 comprises 13 residues. The chain's CDR3 is CASSTNLEQPQHF. CDR3 nucleotides: TGTGCCAGCAGCACGAATTTAGAACAGCCCCAGCATTTT.

The table lists this clone with a few counts. This rearrangement joins TRBV4-3 to TRBJ1-1; TRBD1 agrees at 8 bases. The CDR3 loop spans 15 amino acids. V dropped 0 bases and J dropped 7; count of bases not matched to a gene: 7. CDR1 LGHNA and CDR2 YSLEER come from the germline V gene. This CDR3 reads CASSQDWQGALEAFF. CDR3 DNA sequence: TGCGCCAGCAGCCAAGACTGGCAGGGGGCCCTTGAAGCTTTCTTT.

The V call is TRBV6-1, the J call TRBJ1-1; D is unresolved. The CDR3 consists of 16 residues. Germline CDR1 and CDR2: MNHNS and SASEGT. V lost 2 bases, J lost 0 bases, and 13 bases lay in between. CDR3 coding DNA: TGTGCCAGCAGTGAATATGATATTTGGGTGAACACTGAAGCTTTCTTT. It codes for CASSEYDIWVNTEAFF.

This clone was recorded a few times. V usage is TRBV9 and J usage is TRBJ1-6; possibly TRBD1 for D (6 bases). Between the trimmed V and J ends, which lost 0 bases and 7 bases, there was a span of 11 bases. The CDR3 extends over 15 amino acids. Germline V gene data show CDR1 as SGDLS and CDR2 as YYNGEE. This CDR3 reads CASSVAGGPNSPLHF. The DNA for the CDR3 is TGTGCCAGCAGCGTAGCTGGGGGGCCCAATTCACCCCTCCACTTT.